This record looks at one TCR beta chain sequence and its context. The V gene's germline CDR1 is SGDLS and CDR2 YYNGEE. Trimming left V 0 bases short and J 2 bases short, with 12 bases between. This CDR3 has 16 amino acids. This sample is drawn from a study of blood T cell repertoires in COVID-19. Produced via immunoSEQ multiplex PCR; TCRdb's table is partial and in-frame only. The table has approximately 150,000 clones, 70% to 90% seen once; the top ten hold roughly 4.1%. Sequencing input: peripheral blood. V and J are TRBV9 and TRBJ2-1, with TRBD1 as a possible D gene (6 bases). The origin of this receptor is a woman in her 70s with acute or convalescent COVID-19. The CDR3 DNA sequence: TGTGCCAGCAGCGTAGAGAGCAGGGGAGCCTACAATGAGCAGTTCTTC. Its translation is CASSVESRGAYNEQFF.